This T cell receptor (beta chain) was sequenced during a study of T cells after yellow fever vaccination. In germline, CDR1 is LNHNV, CDR2 YYDKDF (reference sequence). V lost 0 bases and J 2 bases, leaving 6 bases between the germline ends. There are 14 residues in the CDR3. TCRdb reprocessed the 5' RACE reads with MiXCR, giving one entry per CDR3 protein. The sample has 110,000 to 150,000 distinct CDR3 sequences; 5% to 7.5% are singletons. The table lists this clonotype with many counts. This chain links TRBV15 with TRBJ2-3, with D unclear. The sequence was obtained from a man aged 25 to 40 who received the YFV17D yellow fever vaccine. The sequenced sample was CD4+ T cells sorted from PBMCs, obtained 10 days after the yellow fever booster vaccination. CDR3 nucleotide sequence: TGTGCCACCAGCAGAGATGACCTCACAGATACGCAGTATTTT. It is translated as CATSRDDLTDTQYF.